Each of the 15 T cell receptor beta chains below was sequenced from the same sample in a study of shared clonotypes between healthy human individuals. TCRdb's copy holds only in-frame clones and misses some; the assay was immunoSEQ multiplex PCR. The table has over 750,000 clones, about 96% seen once. Naive CD8 cells comprised CD45RO-negative, CCR7-positively selected cells, excluding terminally differentiated effector memory CD45RA+ cells. Specimen: naive CD8+ T cells sorted from blood. The origin of the receptors is a man aged 25 to 40 in good health.

This chain links TRBV5-6 with TRBJ1-2; D unresolved. CDR1 is SGHDT, CDR2 YYEEEE, per germline. The V and J ends lost 0 bases and 5 bases respectively, with 11 bases between them. The CDR3 spans 14 residues. The CDR3 spells CASSLGNLLYGYTF. The CDR3 region has the DNA TGTGCCAGCAGCTTGGGAAATCTCCTATATGGCTACACCTTC.

This clone was seen only once. V is TRBV13 and J is TRBJ2-2; 7 bases are shared with TRBD2. This CDR3 has 16 residues. CDR1 and CDR2 from the germline V gene are PRHDT and FYEKMQ (reference sequence). V lost 0 bases to trimming and J lost 3 bases; unmatched junction nucleotides: 4. CDR3 protein: CASSLGRGGDTGELFF. The CDR3 DNA reads as TGTGCCAGCAGCTTAGGTCGGGGAGGGGACACCGGGGAGCTGTTTTTT. Together with reference TRBV13 and TRBJ2-2, the CDR3 gives the full variable domain: AAGVIQSPRHLIKEKRETATLKCYPIPRHDTVYWYQQGPGQDPQFLISFYEKMQSDKGSIPDRFSAQQFSDYHSELNMSSLELGDSALYFCASSLGRGGDTGELFFGEGSRLTVL.

The chain employs TRBV11-2 and TRBJ2-3; D perhaps matches TRBD2 (6 bases). Trimming shortened V by 1 base and J by 2 bases, and 10 bases separated the two germline ends. Germline CDR1 is SGHAT and CDR2 is FQNNGV. This CDR3 region has 15 residues. CDR3 sequence reads: CASSLGGRNTDTQYF. The DNA of the CDR3 is TGTGCCAGCAGCTTAGGTGGGAGGAACACAGATACGCAGTATTTT.

The J gene is TRBJ1-1, the V gene TRBV5-4, with TRBD1 matching 8 bases. The CDR3 consists of 17 residues. CDR1 is SGHNT, CDR2 YYREEE, per germline (reference sequence). V was clipped by 1 base and J by 0 bases; unmatched bases: 8. The CDR3: CASSLTGQEPMNTEAFF. The CDR3 DNA is TGTGCCAGCAGCTTGACGGGACAGGAGCCGATGAACACTGAAGCTTTCTTT.

V and J are TRBV7-9 and TRBJ2-7; no firm D call. This CDR3 spans 13 amino acids. Trimming cost V 4 bases and J 4 bases, with 11 bases left between them. Germline-derived CDR1 and CDR2 are SEHNR and FQNEAQ (reference sequence). CDR3 nucleotides: TGTGCCAGCAGCTCCCATAGCAAGTACGAGCAGTACTTC. Its protein is CASSSHSKYEQYF.

This chain uses TRBV27 with TRBJ2-3; 14 bases are shared with TRBD2. Germline CDR1 and CDR2: MNHEY and SMNVEV (reference sequence). CDR3 length: 17 residues. Losses at the gene ends were 5 bases for V and 2 bases for J; bases not matched to a gene: 6. The DNA for the CDR3 is TGTGCCAGCAGTCCGGGACTAGCGGGAGTGAACACAGATACGCAGTATTTT. Amino acids: CASSPGLAGVNTDTQYF.

The chain uses TRBV29-1 and TRBJ2-3, with D perhaps matching TRBD1 or TRBD2 (5 bases each). V lost 6 bases and J lost 1, with 17 bases in between. This CDR3 comprises 15 residues. Germline-derived CDR1 and CDR2 are SQVTM and ANQGSEA. The CDR3: CSVSGLAERTDTQYF. The CDR3 region has the DNA TGCAGCGTGTCGGGGCTAGCCGAACGCACAGATACGCAGTATTTT.

To note about this clone: The same CDR3 arises from other DNA sequences in this sample as well. The chain has TRBV9 and TRBJ2-1, with 7 bases lining up with TRBD1. The CDR3 has 13 amino acids. The J segment lost 9 bases and the V segment lost 0 bases, leaving 3 bases of the junction unmatched. CDR1 is SGDLS, CDR2 YYNGEE, per germline. In DNA form, the CDR3 reads TGTGCCAGCAGCGTAGGAGGGGGCGGTGAGCAGTTCTTC. Protein sequence: CASSVGGGGEQFF.

The gene calls are TRBV5-4 and TRBJ2-3; tentatively, D is TRBD2 (5 bases). Per germline, CDR1 SGHNT and CDR2 YYREEE (reference sequence). This CDR3 is 14 amino acids long. Between the trimmed V and J ends, which lost 3 bases and 2 bases, there was a span of 10 bases. The CDR3 loop is CASSSGDNTDTQYF. The CDR3 bases are TGTGCCAGCAGCTCCGGGGATAACACAGATACGCAGTATTTT.

The chain carries TRBV10-1 and TRBJ2-7, with D hard to call. Trimming shortened V by 3 bases and J by 5 bases, and 17 bases separated the two germline ends. The CDR3 extends over 15 amino acids. Germline CDR1 WNHNN, CDR2 SYGVQD (reference sequence). CDR3 bases: TGCGCCAGCAGTGATAATGAGGCGTTAGGTGACGAGCAGTACTTC. Protein sequence: CASSDNEALGDEQYF.

This chain links TRBV11-2 with TRBJ2-2; no clear D. Between the trimmed V and J ends, which lost 5 bases and 1 base, there was a span of 5 bases. Germline V gene lookup returns CDR1 SGHAT and CDR2 FQNNGV. The CDR3 totals 13 residues. Here the CDR3 DNA reads TGTGCCAGCAGCCCGCAGAACACCGGGGAGCTGTTTTTT. Translation gives CASSPQNTGELFF. Combining the CDR3 with reference TRBV11-2 and TRBJ2-2 gives the whole variable domain EAGVAQSPRYKIIEKRQSVAFWCNPISGHATLYWYQQILGQGPKLLIQFQNNGVVDDSQLPKDRFSAERLKGVDSTLKIQPAKLEDSAVYLCASSPQNTGELFFGEGSRLTVL.

The genes are TRBV11-2 and TRBJ1-2, with TRBD1 matching 8 bases. Per the germline V gene, CDR1 is SGHAT and CDR2 is FQNNGV. V lost 3 bases and J lost 8; bases outside the gene matches: 14. The CDR3 is made up of 16 amino acids. This CDR3 is CASSFSPGGPAQGYTF. CDR3 DNA: TGTGCCAGCAGCTTTTCGCCAGGGGGCCCCGCTCAGGGCTACACCTTC.

The chain joins TRBV7-9 to TRBJ2-6; the D gene is possibly TRBD1 (6 bases). Germline CDR1 reads SEHNR; CDR2 reads FQNEAQ (reference sequence). This CDR3 is 16 amino acids long. Trimming pared 5 bases from V and 4 bases from J, leaving 15 bases between. The DNA for the CDR3 is TGTGCCAGCAGCCTAGTGGGGGCCACGGGGGCCAACGTCCTGACTTTC. Translating gives CASSLVGATGANVLTF.

The CDR3 region is CASKGAADALYNEQFF. For the CDR3, the DNA is TGTGCCAGCAAGGGGGCGGCCGACGCCCTCTACAATGAGCAGTTCTTC. V usage is TRBV27 and J usage is TRBJ2-1; TRBD1 agrees at 7 bases. Germline V gene sequence: CDR1 MNHEY, CDR2 SMNVEV (reference sequence). The CDR3 sequence is 16 residues long. J was trimmed by 3 bases and V by 7 bases; bases with no gene match: 12.

CDR3 in DNA: TGTGCCAGCAGCTTTTTTTCCATCCTAACGACCTCTGGGGCCAACGTCCTGACTTTC. Its protein is CASSFFSILTTSGANVLTF. The J gene is TRBJ2-6, the V gene TRBV11-2, with no clear D. The ends were cut back, 3 bases at V and 0 bases at J, with 18 bases in the middle. Per the germline V gene, CDR1 is SGHAT and CDR2 is FQNNGV. The CDR3 sequence is 19 residues long. The entire variable domain, with the rest obtained from reference TRBV11-2 and TRBJ2-6, is as follows: EAGVAQSPRYKIIEKRQSVAFWCNPISGHATLYWYQQILGQGPKLLIQFQNNGVVDDSQLPKDRFSAERLKGVDSTLKIQPAKLEDSAVYLCASSFFSILTTSGANVLTFGAGSRLTVL.